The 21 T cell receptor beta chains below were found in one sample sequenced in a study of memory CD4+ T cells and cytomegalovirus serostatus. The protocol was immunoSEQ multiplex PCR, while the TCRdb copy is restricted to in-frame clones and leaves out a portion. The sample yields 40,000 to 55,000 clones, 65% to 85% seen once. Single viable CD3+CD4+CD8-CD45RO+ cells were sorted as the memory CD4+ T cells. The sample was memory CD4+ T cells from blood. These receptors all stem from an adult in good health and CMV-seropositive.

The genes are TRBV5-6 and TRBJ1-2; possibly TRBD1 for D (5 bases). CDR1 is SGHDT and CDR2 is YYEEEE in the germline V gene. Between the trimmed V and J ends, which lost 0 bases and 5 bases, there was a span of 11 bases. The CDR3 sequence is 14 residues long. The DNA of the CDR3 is TGTGCCAGCAGCTTGGGTCGACAGTTATATGGCTACACCTTC. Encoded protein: CASSLGRQLYGYTF.

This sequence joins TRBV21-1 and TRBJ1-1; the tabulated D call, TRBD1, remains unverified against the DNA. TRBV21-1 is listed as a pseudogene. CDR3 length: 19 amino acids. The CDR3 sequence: CASSSRTGQKVYCDAEAFF. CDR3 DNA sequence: TGTGCCAGCAGCAGCCGGACAGGGCAGAAGGTTTATTGCGACGCTGAAGCTTTCTTT.

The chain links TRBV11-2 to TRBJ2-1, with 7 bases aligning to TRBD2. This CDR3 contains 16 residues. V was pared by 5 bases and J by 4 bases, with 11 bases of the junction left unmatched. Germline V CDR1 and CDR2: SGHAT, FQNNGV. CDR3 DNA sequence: TGTGCCAGCAGCCCCCAGGGAGCGGGACGATACAATGAGCAGTTCTTC. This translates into CASSPQGAGRYNEQFF.

The CDR3 DNA reads TGTGCCAGCACCGAAAGGAGCCGGGGTTGGGGTGAGCAGTTCTTC. Amino acids: CASTERSRGWGEQFF. The J gene is TRBJ2-1, the V gene TRBV27, with D possibly TRBD2 on 5 matching bases. Trimming took off 7 bases at V and 9 bases at J, with 22 bases between the two ends. This CDR3 region has 15 residues. Looked up from germline, CDR1 is MNHEY and CDR2 is SMNVEV (reference sequence).

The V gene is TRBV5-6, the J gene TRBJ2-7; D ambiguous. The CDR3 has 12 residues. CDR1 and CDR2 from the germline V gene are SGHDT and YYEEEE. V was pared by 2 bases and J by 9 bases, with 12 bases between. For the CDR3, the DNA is TGTGCCAGCAGCTTTATGGCCCGAGGGCAGTACTTC. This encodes CASSFMARGQYF.

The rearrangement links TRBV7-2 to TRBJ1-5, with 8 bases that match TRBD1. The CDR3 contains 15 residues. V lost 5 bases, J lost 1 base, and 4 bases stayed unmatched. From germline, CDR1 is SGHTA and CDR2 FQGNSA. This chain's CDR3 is CASSRTGWSNQPQHF. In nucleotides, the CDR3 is TGTGCCAGCAGCCGGACAGGGTGGAGCAATCAGCCCCAGCATTTT.

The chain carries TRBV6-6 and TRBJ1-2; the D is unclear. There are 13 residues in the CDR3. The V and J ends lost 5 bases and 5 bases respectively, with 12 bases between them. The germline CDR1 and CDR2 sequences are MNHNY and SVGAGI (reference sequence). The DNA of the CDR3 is TGTGCCAGCAGTGAGGGAGGGCCATATGGCTACACCTTC. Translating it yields CASSEGGPYGYTF.

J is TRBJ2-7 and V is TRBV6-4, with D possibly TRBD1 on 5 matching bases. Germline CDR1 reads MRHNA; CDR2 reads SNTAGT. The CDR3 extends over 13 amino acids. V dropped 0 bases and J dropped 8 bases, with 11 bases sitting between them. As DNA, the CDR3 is TGTGCCAGCAGTGACTCCCGTAGGGGAAAGCAGTACTTC. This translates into CASSDSRRGKQYF.

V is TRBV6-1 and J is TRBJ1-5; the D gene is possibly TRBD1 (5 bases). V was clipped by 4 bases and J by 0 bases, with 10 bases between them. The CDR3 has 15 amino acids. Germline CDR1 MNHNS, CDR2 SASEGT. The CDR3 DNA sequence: TGTGCCAGCAGTGTCGGGGCTCATAGCAATCAGCCCCAGCATTTT. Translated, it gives CASSVGAHSNQPQHF.

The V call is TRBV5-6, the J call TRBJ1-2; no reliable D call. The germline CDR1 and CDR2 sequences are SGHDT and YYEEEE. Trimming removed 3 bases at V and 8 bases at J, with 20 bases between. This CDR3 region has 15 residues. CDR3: CASSSGRREMFGYTF. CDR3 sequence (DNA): TGTGCCAGCAGCTCGGGTAGGCGGGAAATGTTCGGCTACACCTTC.

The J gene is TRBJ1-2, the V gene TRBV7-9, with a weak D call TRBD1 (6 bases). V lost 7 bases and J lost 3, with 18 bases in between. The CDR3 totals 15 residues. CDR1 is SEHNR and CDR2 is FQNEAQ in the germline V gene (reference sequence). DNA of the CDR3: TGTGCCAGCATCCACAGTGGAGAGGGGGACTATGGCTACACCTTC. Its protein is CASIHSGEGDYGYTF.

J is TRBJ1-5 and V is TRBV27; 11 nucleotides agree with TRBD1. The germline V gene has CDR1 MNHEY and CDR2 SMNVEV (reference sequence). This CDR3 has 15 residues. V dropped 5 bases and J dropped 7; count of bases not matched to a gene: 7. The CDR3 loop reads CASSAGTGGEQPQHF. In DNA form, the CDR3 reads TGTGCCAGCAGTGCCGGGACAGGGGGAGAACAGCCCCAGCATTTT.

The CDR3 here is CASSWASGAGYEQYF. The CDR3 nucleotides read TGCGCCAGCAGCTGGGCATCAGGTGCTGGGTACGAGCAGTACTTC. This chain connects TRBV5-1 to TRBJ2-7; D is undetermined. This CDR3 spans 15 amino acids. Trimming took 3 bases from V and 4 from J, leaving 17 bases between them. Germline assignment: CDR1 SGHRS and CDR2 YFSETQ.

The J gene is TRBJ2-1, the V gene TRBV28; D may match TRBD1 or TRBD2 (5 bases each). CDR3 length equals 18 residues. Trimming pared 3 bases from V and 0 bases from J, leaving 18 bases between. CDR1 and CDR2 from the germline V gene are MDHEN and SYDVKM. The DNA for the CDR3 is TGTGCCAGCAGTTTGCCCTCGGGACGACCTCGCTCCTACAATGAGCAGTTCTTC. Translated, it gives CASSLPSGRPRSYNEQFF.

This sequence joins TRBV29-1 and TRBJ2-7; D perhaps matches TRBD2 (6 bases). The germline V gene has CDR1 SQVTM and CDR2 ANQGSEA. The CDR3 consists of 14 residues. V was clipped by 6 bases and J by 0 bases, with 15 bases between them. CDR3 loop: CSVGTHSSSYEQYF. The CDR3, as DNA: TGCAGCGTGGGGACTCACAGTAGCTCCTACGAGCAGTACTTC.

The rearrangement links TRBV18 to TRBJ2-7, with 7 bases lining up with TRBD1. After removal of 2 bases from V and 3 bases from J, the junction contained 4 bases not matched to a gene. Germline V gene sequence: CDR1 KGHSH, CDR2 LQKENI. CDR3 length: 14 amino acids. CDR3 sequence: CASSPRQGIYEQYF. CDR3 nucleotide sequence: TGTGCCAGCTCACCAAGACAGGGAATCTACGAGCAGTACTTC.

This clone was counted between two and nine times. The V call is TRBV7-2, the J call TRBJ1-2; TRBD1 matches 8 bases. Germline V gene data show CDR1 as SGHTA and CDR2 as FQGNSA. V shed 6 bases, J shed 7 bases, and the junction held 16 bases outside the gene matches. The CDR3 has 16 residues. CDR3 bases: TGTGCCAGCAGTTACTTAAGCCCAGGGGGCTCTGGTGGCTACACCTTC. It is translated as CASSYLSPGGSGGYTF.

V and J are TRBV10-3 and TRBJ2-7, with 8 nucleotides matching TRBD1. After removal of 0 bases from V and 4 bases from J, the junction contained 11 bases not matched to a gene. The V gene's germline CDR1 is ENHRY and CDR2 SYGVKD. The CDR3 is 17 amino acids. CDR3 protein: CAISESMGGQGAYEQYF. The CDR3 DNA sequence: TGTGCCATCAGTGAGTCAATGGGTGGGCAGGGGGCATACGAGCAGTACTTC.

The DNA for the CDR3 is TGTGCCAGCAGCAAAGAGAATTGGGACCGGAACACTGAAGCTTTCTTT. Residues: CASSKENWDRNTEAFF. The V gene is TRBV21-1, the J gene TRBJ1-1. TRBV21-1 is tagged as a pseudogene. CDR3 size: 16 residues.

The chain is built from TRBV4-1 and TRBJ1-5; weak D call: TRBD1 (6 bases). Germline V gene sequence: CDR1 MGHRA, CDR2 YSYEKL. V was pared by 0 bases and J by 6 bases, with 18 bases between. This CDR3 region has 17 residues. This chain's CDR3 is CASSQDSPTGMGQPQHF. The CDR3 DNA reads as TGCGCCAGCAGCCAAGATTCGCCAACAGGGATGGGTCAGCCCCAGCATTTT.

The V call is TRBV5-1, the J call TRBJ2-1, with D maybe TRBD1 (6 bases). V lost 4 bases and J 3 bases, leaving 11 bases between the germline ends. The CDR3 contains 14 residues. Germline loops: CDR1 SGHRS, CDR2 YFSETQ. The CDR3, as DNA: TGCGCCAGCAGCGAGGGACAAAACTACAATGAGCAGTTCTTC. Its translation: CASSEGQNYNEQFF.